Ten or more counts support the clone carrying this T cell receptor (beta chain). Its antigen is unidentified. This specimen comes from a study of T-cell memory formation after mild COVID-19. Overall study findings and caveats: Clonal second-wave expansions that peaked on day 37 had unconfirmed SARS-CoV-2 specificity. Later expanders leaned CD4+, whereas day 15 to 85 contracting clones were balanced CD4/CD8.

A single record per CDR3 protein comes from TCRdb applying MiXCR to the 5' RACE reads. The sample shows about half a million distinct CDR3 sequences, 15% to 20% of them seen only once. V dropped 2 bases and J dropped 4; count of bases not matched to a gene: 5. In germline, CDR1 is SGHVS, CDR2 FNYEAQ. CDR3 length equals 16 residues. Specimen: PBMCs or a T cell subset sorted from them (not recorded which). The receptor was derived from an adult woman who had mild COVID-19 (a few samples of this study predate the infection). Cell type and time point are not known. The V gene is TRBV7-6, the J gene TRBJ2-5; 12 bases map to TRBD2. This CDR3 is CASSLLAGGLLETQYF. As DNA, the CDR3 is TGTGCCAGCAGCTTACTAGCGGGAGGGCTTTTAGAGACCCAGTACTTC. Full variable domain (missing parts from reference TRBV7-6 and TRBJ2-5): GAGVSQSPRYKVTKRGQDVALRCDPISGHVSLYWYRQALGQGPEFLTYFNYEAQQDKSGLPNDRFSAERPEGSISTLTIQRTEQRDSAMYRCASSLLAGGLLETQYFGPGTRLLVL.